This entry describes one TCR beta chain. The data derive from a study of blood T cell repertoires in COVID-19. Study information: Both acute and convalescent COVID-19 samples were obtained from the United States, Italy and Spain.

Original data processing: Amplification of reference gene primers provided the estimated nucleated cell counts. The table came from immunoSEQ multiplex PCR; TCRdb's copy has only in-frame clones and leaves some out. V and J calls and clone size come straight from that table; D and trimming were deduced from the DNA. The sample lists more than 45,000 clones; about nine tenths were seen once. Trimming removed 0 bases at V and 8 bases at J, with 14 bases between. CDR3 length: 15 residues. CDR1 is LGHNA and CDR2 is YSLEER in the germline V gene. The chain employs TRBV4-3 and TRBJ2-1; D not resolved. Sequenced input: peripheral blood. The source is a man aged 65 to 85 with acute or convalescent COVID-19. CDR3 loop: CASSQDLPSKDEQFF. The CDR3 region has the DNA TGCGCCAGCAGCCAAGATCTTCCTAGTAAGGATGAGCAGTTCTTC.